The 19 T cell receptor beta chains below were found in one sample sequenced in a study of early T cells in non-severe SARS-CoV-2 infection. TCRdb fed the 5' RACE reads into MiXCR, producing one record per CDR3 protein. The sample shows around 92,000 distinct CDR3 sequences, approximately 9.9% of them seen only once. Sequences were obtained from whole blood. The receptors come from an adult who was a healthcare worker with PCR-confirmed SARS-CoV-2 infection or an uninfected control (not recorded which).

This clonotype has only a few counts. The V call is TRBV20-1, the J call TRBJ2-1, with 8 positions matching TRBD1. CDR1 and CDR2 (germline): DFQATT, SNEGSKA (reference sequence). CDR3 length equals 14 residues. Losses at the gene ends were 6 bases for V and 8 bases for J; bases not matched to a gene: 12. CDR3 sequence reads: CSAGTGTGFDEQFF. The CDR3 DNA is TGCAGTGCCGGGACCGGGACAGGATTTGATGAGCAGTTCTTC.

The J gene is TRBJ1-5, the V gene TRBV4-2; D gene uncertain. The germline CDR1 and CDR2 sequences are LGHNA and YNFKEQ. V lost 0 bases to trimming and J lost 7 bases, with 13 bases between them. The CDR3 sequence is 15 residues long. CDR3 in DNA: TGTGCCAGCAGCCAAGATCCCCTGTATCACCAGCCCCAGCATTTT. Its protein is CASSQDPLYHQPQHF.

This clonotype was observed at least ten times. The chain couples TRBV12-3 or TRBV12-4 to TRBJ2-5, with 11 bases aligning to TRBD2. The V segment lost 6 bases and the J segment 2 bases; nucleotides outside the gene matches: 2. CDR3 length: 14 residues. The CDR3 region is CASSLAGGQETQYF. The CDR3 DNA reads as TGTGCCAGCAGCCTAGCGGGAGGACAAGAGACCCAGTACTTC.

This clonotype has a count of ten or more. This chain connects TRBV4-1 to TRBJ2-3, with a possible D match to TRBD2 (5 bases). CDR1 is MGHRA and CDR2 is YSYEKL in the germline V gene. There are 18 residues in the CDR3. Between the trimmed V and J ends, which lost 3 bases and 2 bases, there was a span of 21 bases. The CDR3 nucleotides read TGCGCCAGCAGCCATAGGATACTAGGTGTTAGAGTCACAGATACGCAGTATTTT. It encodes CASSHRILGVRVTDTQYF.

This clonotype was observed a few times. The junction does not match germline at one end; this may be a read error. CDR3 DNA sequence: TGTGCCAGCAGGTTAGCCTATGAGCAGTTCTTC. Residues: CASRLAYEQFF. V gene TRBV12-3 or TRBV12-4 combines with J gene TRBJ2-1; D remains unclear. This CDR3 is built from 11 residues.

The V call is TRBV27, the J call TRBJ1-1; 7 bases map to TRBD1. Germline V gene data show CDR1 as MNHEY and CDR2 as SMNVEV (reference sequence). The CDR3 is made up of 14 amino acids. J was trimmed by 4 bases and V by 3 bases; bases with no gene match: 5. As DNA, the CDR3 is TGTGCCAGCAGTTTCCAGGGGGTAGGCACTGAAGCTTTCTTT. As protein: CASSFQGVGTEAFF.

This clonotype was detected many times. This sequence joins TRBV30 and TRBJ1-2; D not certain. CDR1 and CDR2 (germline): GTSNPN, SVGIG (reference sequence). The CDR3 runs 14 residues. Trimming pared 5 bases from V and 4 bases from J, leaving 17 bases between. The CDR3 coding sequence is TGTGCCTGGGGAGGTGATAACAGCTTCTATGGCTACACCTTC. Amino acid sequence: CAWGGDNSFYGYTF. Full variable domain (missing parts from reference TRBV30 and TRBJ1-2): SQTIHQWPATLVQPVGSPLSLECTVEGTSNPNLYWYRQAAGRGLQLLFYSVGIGQISSEVPQNLSASRPQDRQFILSSKKLLLSDSGFYLCAWGGDNSFYGYTFGSGTRLTVV.

This clonotype has at least ten counts. This sequence joins TRBV5-5 and TRBJ1-2; D not certain. Between the trimmed V and J ends, which lost 4 bases and 8 bases, there was a span of 15 bases. Per the germline V gene, CDR1 is SGHKS and CDR2 is YYEKEE (reference sequence). The CDR3 has 13 residues. The CDR3 protein is CASSQQGRSGYTF. CDR3 coding DNA: TGTGCCAGCAGCCAGCAAGGGCGGAGCGGCTACACCTTC. Filled out from reference TRBV5-5 and TRBJ1-2, the complete variable domain reads DAGVTQSPTHLIKTRGQQVTLRCSPISGHKSVSWYQQVLGQGPQFIFQYYEKEERGRGNFPDRFSARQFPNYSSELNVNALLLGDSALYLCASSQQGRSGYTFGSGTRLTVV.

This clonotype has more than one count but fewer than ten. The chain combines TRBV7-2 with TRBJ2-7; maybe TRBD2 (7 bases). In germline, CDR1 is SGHTA, CDR2 FQGNSA. Trimming cost V 1 base and J 4 bases, with 14 bases left between them. The CDR3 length is 15 residues. The CDR3 DNA follows: TGTGCCAGCAGCTTAGGGGGCGGGGGCCTTTACGAGCAGTACTTC. Residues: CASSLGGGGLYEQYF.

This clonotype appeared a few times. V gene TRBV10-2 combines with J gene TRBJ2-6; D possibly corresponds to TRBD2 (6 bases). In germline, CDR1 is WSHSY, CDR2 SAAADI. CDR3 length equals 14 residues. Trimming removed 7 bases at V and 1 base at J, with 8 bases between. The CDR3, as DNA: TGCGCCAGCACTGGGGGGTCTGGGGCCAACGTCCTGACTTTC. The encoded protein is CASTGGSGANVLTF.

The J gene is TRBJ1-4, the V gene TRBV28, with D hard to call. Germline CDR1 reads MDHEN; CDR2 reads SYDVKM. The CDR3 has 15 amino acids. Trimming cost V 4 bases and J 10 bases, with 19 bases left between them. CDR3 bases: TGTGCCAGCAGTTCCACCGGTTCCTCCCGGGGAAAACTGTTTTTT. Its translation is CASSSTGSSRGKLFF.

In this sample, this clonotype turned up many times. This sequence joins TRBV2 and TRBJ1-1; D is unclear. CDR1 is SNHLY, CDR2 FYNNEI, per germline. The V end lost 8 bases, the J end lost 1 base, and 11 bases lay between the germline ends. This CDR3 region has 13 residues. CDR3 amino acids: CASAYYSNTEAFF. The DNA for the CDR3 is TGTGCCAGCGCTTATTACTCGAACACTGAAGCTTTCTTT. The entire variable domain, with the rest obtained from reference TRBV2 and TRBJ1-1, is as follows: EPEVTQTPSHQVTQMGQEVILRCVPISNHLYFYWYRQILGQKVEFLVSFYNNEISEKSEIFDDQFSVERPDGSNFTLKIRSTKLEDSAMYFCASAYYSNTEAFFGQGTRLTVV.

This clonotype was seen more than once but under ten times. The rearrangement joins TRBV7-6 to TRBJ2-1; TRBD2 aligns across 10 bases. The CDR3 is 16 amino acids. Losses at the gene ends were 1 base for V and 10 bases for J; bases not matched to a gene: 10. The germline V gene encodes CDR1 SGHVS and CDR2 FNYEAQ. For the CDR3, the DNA is TGTGCCAGCAGCTTAGAGGCTAGCGGGAGTTTCAGGGAGCAGTTCTTC. This translates into CASSLEASGSFREQFF.

The rearrangement joins TRBV5-1 to TRBJ1-1; D call uncertain. Germline loops: CDR1 SGHRS, CDR2 YFSETQ. Trimming cost V 3 bases and J 0 bases, with 6 bases left between them. The CDR3 length is 13 residues. CDR3 residues: CASSSLVNTEAFF. CDR3 DNA: TGCGCCAGCAGCTCGTTGGTGAACACTGAAGCTTTCTTT.

The rearrangement uses TRBV5-5 and TRBJ1-4; D unclear. Trimming removed 4 bases at V and 0 bases at J, with 10 bases between. CDR1 is SGHKS, CDR2 YYEKEE, per germline (reference sequence). This CDR3 is 15 amino acids long. The CDR3 sequence: CASSRQPATNEKLFF. The DNA of the CDR3 is TGTGCCAGCAGCCGTCAACCCGCAACTAATGAAAAACTGTTTTTT.

This clonotype was counted many times. CDR3 coding DNA: TGCGCCAGCAGCTTCTCCCCCCTCCAAGAGACCCAGTACTTC. It codes for CASSFSPLQETQYF. The rearrangement links TRBV5-1 to TRBJ2-5; no reliable D call. Germline CDR1 reads SGHRS; CDR2 reads YFSETQ. The CDR3 runs to 14 residues. V was clipped by 2 bases and J by 1 base, with 9 bases between them.

Only one count was recorded for this clonotype. This clone may be a read error of a much larger clone one base away. The chain carries TRBV19 and TRBJ2-7; D not certain. The CDR3 covers 13 residues. The germline CDR1 and CDR2 sequences are LNHDA and SQIVND (reference sequence). The DNA for the CDR3 is TGTGCCAGTAGTCCAAGACATTCCTACGAGCAGAACTTC. Translating it yields CASSPRHSYEQNF.

Ten or more counts support this clonotype. This chain connects TRBV13 to TRBJ1-6; the D gene is possibly TRBD1 (6 bases). The length of the CDR3 is 14 residues. V lost 1 base to trimming and J lost 10 bases, with 11 bases between them. The germline gives CDR1 PRHDT, CDR2 FYEKMQ (reference sequence). The DNA of the CDR3 is TGTGCCAGCAGCTTAGTACAGGGCGAATCACCCCTCCACTTT. Translating it yields CASSLVQGESPLHF.

The sample holds many counts of this clonotype. This sequence joins TRBV5-1 and TRBJ2-3; TRBD2 aligns across 8 bases. J lost 7 bases, V lost 4 bases, and 11 bases had no gene match. The germline CDR1 and CDR2 sequences are SGHRS and YFSETQ. The CDR3 contains 15 residues. The CDR3 sequence: CASSTQSGSGNTQYF. The CDR3 coding sequence is TGCGCCAGCAGCACCCAAAGCGGGAGCGGAAATACGCAGTATTTT.